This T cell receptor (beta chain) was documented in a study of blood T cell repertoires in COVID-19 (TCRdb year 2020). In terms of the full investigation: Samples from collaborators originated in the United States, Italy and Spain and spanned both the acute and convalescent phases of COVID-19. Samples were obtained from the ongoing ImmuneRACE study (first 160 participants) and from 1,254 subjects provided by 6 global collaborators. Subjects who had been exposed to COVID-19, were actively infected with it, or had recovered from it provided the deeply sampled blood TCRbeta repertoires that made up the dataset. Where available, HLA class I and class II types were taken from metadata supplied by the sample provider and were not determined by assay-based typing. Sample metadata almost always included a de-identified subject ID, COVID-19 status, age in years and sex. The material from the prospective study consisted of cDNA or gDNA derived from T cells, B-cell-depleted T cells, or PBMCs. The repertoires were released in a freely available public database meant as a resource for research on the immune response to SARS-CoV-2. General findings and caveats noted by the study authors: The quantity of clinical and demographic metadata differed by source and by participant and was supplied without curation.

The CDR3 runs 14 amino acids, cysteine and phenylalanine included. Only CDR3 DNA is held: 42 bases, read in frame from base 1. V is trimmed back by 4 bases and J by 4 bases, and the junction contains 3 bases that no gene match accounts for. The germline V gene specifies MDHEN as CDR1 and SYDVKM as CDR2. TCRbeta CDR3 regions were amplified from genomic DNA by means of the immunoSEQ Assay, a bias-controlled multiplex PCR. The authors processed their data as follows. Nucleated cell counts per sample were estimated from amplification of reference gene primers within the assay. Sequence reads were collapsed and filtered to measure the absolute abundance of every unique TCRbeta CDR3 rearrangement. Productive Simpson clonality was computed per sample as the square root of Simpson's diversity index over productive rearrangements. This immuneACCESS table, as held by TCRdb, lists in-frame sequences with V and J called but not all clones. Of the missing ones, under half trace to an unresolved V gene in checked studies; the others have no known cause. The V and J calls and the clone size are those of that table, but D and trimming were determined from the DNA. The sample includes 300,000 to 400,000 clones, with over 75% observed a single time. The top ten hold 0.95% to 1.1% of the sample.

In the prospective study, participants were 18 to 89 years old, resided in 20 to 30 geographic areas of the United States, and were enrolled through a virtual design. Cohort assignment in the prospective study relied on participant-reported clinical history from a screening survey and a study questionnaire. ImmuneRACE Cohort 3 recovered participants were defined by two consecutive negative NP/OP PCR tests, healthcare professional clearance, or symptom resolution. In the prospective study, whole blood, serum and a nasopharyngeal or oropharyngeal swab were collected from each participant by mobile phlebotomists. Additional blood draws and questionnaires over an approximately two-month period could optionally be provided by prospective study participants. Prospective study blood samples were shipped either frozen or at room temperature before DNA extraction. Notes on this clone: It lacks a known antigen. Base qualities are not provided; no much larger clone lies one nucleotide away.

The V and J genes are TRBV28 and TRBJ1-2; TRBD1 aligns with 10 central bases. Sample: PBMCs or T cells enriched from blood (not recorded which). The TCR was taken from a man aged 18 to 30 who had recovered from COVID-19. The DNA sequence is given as TGTGCCAGCAGTTCCGACAGGGGGCTCTATGGCTACACCTTC. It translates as CASSSDRGLYGYTF.